This is a list of T cell receptor beta chains from one sample in a study of T cell changes during pregnancy in multiple sclerosis. Sequenced by immunoSEQ multiplex PCR; TCRdb stores in-frame clones only, minus some. The table records 90,000 to 95,000 clones, about 94% of them present only once. This material consisted of peripheral blood, taken in the third trimester of pregnancy. Receptor source: a female donor with multiple sclerosis, enrolled in a pregnancy study. The CDR3 runs from the conserved cysteine through the conserved F or W. D genes are given only for firm matches. Size is omitted from some rows. Given values are once, few, many or a class for expanded clones.

TRBV6-1	TRBJ1-1	-	-	TGTGCCAGCAGTGGGGACTTATCCACTGAAGCTTTCTTT	CASSGDLSTEAFF
TRBV28	TRBJ1-2	-	-	TGTGCCAGCAGTCATACCACCCTACAGGTACTCTATGGCTACACCTTC	CASSHTTLQVLYGYTF
TRBV19	TRBJ2-7	-	-	TGTGCCAGTAGTATCGTGGCGGACTACACCTACGAGCAGTACTTC	CASSIVADYTYEQYF
TRBV6-4	TRBJ2-7	-	-	TGTGCCAGCAGTGAATCGGAACGGGGGTCCTACGAGCAGTACTTC	CASSESERGSYEQYF
TRBV19	TRBJ2-7	-	TRBD2	TGTGCCAGTAGTATCGGGACTAGGGGGTCCTACGAGCAGTACTTC	CASSIGTRGSYEQYF
TRBV11-3	TRBJ2-2	-	-	TGTGCCAGCAGCCTCGCAAGGACAGGGGAGCTGTTTTTT	CASSLARTGELFF
TRBV11-2	TRBJ2-7	-	-	TGTGCCAGCAGACAAACCGGGATGGCACGCGAGCAGTACTTC	CASRQTGMAREQYF
TRBV9	TRBJ1-4	-	-	TGTGCCAGCAGCGTAGGGACGGGGGAAAAACTGTTTTTT	CASSVGTGEKLFF
TRBV6-5	TRBJ2-3	-	-	TGTGCCAGCAGTTCCTTAGCCCTGGCCGATACGCAGTATTTT	CASSSLALADTQYF
TRBV5-6	TRBJ2-1	-	TRBD2	TGTGCCAGCAGCACGGGACTAGCGGACTACAATGAGCAGTTCTTC	CASSTGLADYNEQFF
TRBV13	TRBJ1-3	-	-	TGTGCCAGCACCCAGTCCGGGGATGGAAACACCATATATTTT	CASTQSGDGNTIYF
TRBV7-9	TRBJ2-3	-	TRBD2	TGTGCCAGCAGCTTAGGGACAACTAGCGGAGATACGCAGTATTTT	CASSLGTTSGDTQYF
TRBV19	TRBJ2-3	-	-	TGTGCCAGTAGTATCCCTCAGGCCGGACTCAGACCTACAGATACGCAGTATTTT	CASSIPQAGLRPTDTQYF
TRBV19	TRBJ2-3	-	TRBD2	TGTGCCAGTAGTTTCGGGGGAGGGGGCACAGATACGCAGTATTTT	CASSFGGGGTDTQYF
TRBV16	TRBJ2-1	-	-	TGTGCCAGCAGCCGAGCAAATGAGCAGTTCTTC	CASSRANEQFF
TRBV28	TRBJ1-2	-	TRBD1	TGTGCCAGCAGGGGGACAGGGAGGCGTGGTGGCTACACCTTC	CASRGTGRRGGYTF
TRBV19	TRBJ2-5	-	-	TGTGCCAGTAGTAGCCGAGCAACCCAAGAGACCCAGTACTTC	CASSSRATQETQYF
TRBV7-2	TRBJ1-1	-	-	TGTGCCAGCAGCTCACAGGGGAACACTGAAGCTTTCTTT	CASSSQGNTEAFF
TRBV7-7	TRBJ2-1	-	-	TGTGCTAGCAGCTTAGGTGGGGGGAGCAATGAGCAGTTCTTC	CASSLGGGSNEQFF
TRBV28	TRBJ1-1	-	-	TGTGCCAGCAGTTCCCAACCACTGATTGCTTTCTTT	CASSSQPLIAFF
TRBV29-1	TRBJ1-5	-	-	TGCAGCGTTGCCTTAGGGGGATACAATCAGCCCCAGCATTTT	CSVALGGYNQPQHF
TRBV7-9	TRBJ2-5	once	TRBD1	TGTGCCAGCAGCATAGGCAGGGGGCAAGAGACCCAGTACTTC	CASSIGRGQETQYF
TRBV5-6	TRBJ1-2	-	-	TGTGCCAGCAGCTACGACAGGCCGAATGGGTATGGCTACACCTTC	CASSYDRPNGYGYTF
TRBV6-6	TRBJ2-7	once	TRBD2	TGTGCCAGCAGTCGCGGACTAGCAGAGACCTACGAGCAGTACTTC	CASSRGLAETYEQYF
TRBV6-1	TRBJ2-2	-	TRBD1	TGTGCCAGCAGAGGACAGGGGGCGGTTTTCAGGGAGCTGTTTTTT	CASRGQGAVFRELFF
TRBV28	TRBJ1-1	-	-	TGTGCCAGCAGTTTCCAGGGGACCGATGAAGCTTTCTTT	CASSFQGTDEAFF
TRBV19	TRBJ1-4	-	-	TGTGCCAGTAGTGCTACGCAGGACAGTTATAATGAAAAACTGTTTTTT	CASSATQDSYNEKLFF
TRBV7-2	TRBJ1-2	-	TRBD1	TGTGCCAGCAGCCAGGGGACAGGTGGGACGGGCTACACCTTC	CASSQGTGGTGYTF
TRBV4-2	TRBJ1-5	-	-	TGTGCCAGCAGCCAAGCGGGGGGCAATCAGCCCCAGCATTTT	CASSQAGGNQPQHF
TRBV13	TRBJ2-7	-	TRBD1	TGTGCCAGCAGGTACGGGACAGGGACGATCGAGCAGTACTTC	CASRYGTGTIEQYF
TRBV29-1	TRBJ1-5	-	-	TGCAGCGTAGCTACCGGGGGTCCAAATCAGCCCCAGCATTTT	CSVATGGPNQPQHF
TRBV9	TRBJ2-7	-	-	TGTGCCAGCAGCCCATTAGGTATGATAGCCCCCCGAGGATCTATCTACGAGCAGTACTTC	CASSPLGMIAPRGSIYEQYF
TRBV19	TRBJ2-1	-	-	TGTGCCAGTAGTATCAGGAAATACAATGAGCAGTTCTTC	CASSIRKYNEQFF
TRBV6-6	TRBJ2-7	-	TRBD2	TGTGCCAGCAGTACCACGACTAGCGGAACCTACGAGCAGTACTTC	CASSTTTSGTYEQYF
TRBV19	TRBJ2-1	-	-	TGTGCCAGTAGTAGCTGGGAGACACGAGACAATGAGCAGTTCTTC	CASSSWETRDNEQFF
TRBV7-2	TRBJ1-3	-	-	TGTGCCAGCAGCCCTGACAACTCTGGAAACACCATATATTTT	CASSPDNSGNTIYF
TRBV18	TRBJ2-3	-	TRBD2	TGTGCCAGCTCACCCGGGACTAGCGGGAGAGGAACAGATACGCAGTATTTT	CASSPGTSGRGTDTQYF
TRBV29-1	TRBJ2-5	-	TRBD2	TGCAGCGTTGCAGTCACGGGAGGGCGTCCGGAGACCCAGTACTTC	CSVAVTGGRPETQYF
TRBV28	TRBJ2-7	-	-	TGTGCCAGCAGTTCCCGTCTCAGGGGTCTTACGTACGAGCAGTACTTC	CASSSRLRGLTYEQYF
TRBV6-1	TRBJ1-5	-	-	TGTGCCAGCAGATGGGAGGTTTATAGCAATCAGCCCCAGCATTTT	CASRWEVYSNQPQHF
TRBV5-1	TRBJ2-1	-	TRBD2	TGCGCCAGCAGCTTGGACGCTAGCGGGAGGGCCGATGAGCAGTTCTTC	CASSLDASGRADEQFF